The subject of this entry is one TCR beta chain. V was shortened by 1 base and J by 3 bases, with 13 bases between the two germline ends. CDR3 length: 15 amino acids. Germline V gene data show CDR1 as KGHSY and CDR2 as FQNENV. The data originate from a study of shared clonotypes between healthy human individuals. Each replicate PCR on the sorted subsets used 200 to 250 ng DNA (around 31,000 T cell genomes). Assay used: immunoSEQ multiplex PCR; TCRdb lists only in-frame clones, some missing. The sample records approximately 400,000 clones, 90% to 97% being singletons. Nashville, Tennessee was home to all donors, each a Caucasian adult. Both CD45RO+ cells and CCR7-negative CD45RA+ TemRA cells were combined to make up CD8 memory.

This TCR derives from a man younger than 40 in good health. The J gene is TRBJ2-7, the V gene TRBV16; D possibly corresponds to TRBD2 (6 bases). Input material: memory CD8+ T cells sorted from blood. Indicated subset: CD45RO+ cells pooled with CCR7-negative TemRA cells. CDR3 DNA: TGTGCCAGCAGCCAATGGGTGGAGGGAAACTACGAGCAGTACTTC. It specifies CASSQWVEGNYEQYF.